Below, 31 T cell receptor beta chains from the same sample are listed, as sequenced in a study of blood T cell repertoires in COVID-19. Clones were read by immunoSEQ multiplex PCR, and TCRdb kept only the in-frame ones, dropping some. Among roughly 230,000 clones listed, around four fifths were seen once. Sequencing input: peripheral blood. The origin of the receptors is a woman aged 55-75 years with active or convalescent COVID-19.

The CDR3 protein is CASSRQRDQYEQYF. The CDR3 nucleotides read TGTGCCAGCAGTCGTCAGCGGGATCAGTACGAGCAGTACTTC. This chain connects TRBV6-5 to TRBJ2-7, with 7 bases lining up with TRBD2. Trimming took 5 bases from V and 4 from J; bases not matched to a gene: 8. Germline-derived CDR1 and CDR2 are MNHEY and SVGAGI. CDR3 length: 14 amino acids.

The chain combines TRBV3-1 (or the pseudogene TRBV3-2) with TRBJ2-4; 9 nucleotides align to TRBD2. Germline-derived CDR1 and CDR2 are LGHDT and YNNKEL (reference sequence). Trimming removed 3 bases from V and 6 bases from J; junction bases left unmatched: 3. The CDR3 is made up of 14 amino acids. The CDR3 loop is CASSQGTSRNIQYF. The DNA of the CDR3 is TGTGCCAGCAGCCAGGGGACTAGCAGAAACATTCAGTACTTC.

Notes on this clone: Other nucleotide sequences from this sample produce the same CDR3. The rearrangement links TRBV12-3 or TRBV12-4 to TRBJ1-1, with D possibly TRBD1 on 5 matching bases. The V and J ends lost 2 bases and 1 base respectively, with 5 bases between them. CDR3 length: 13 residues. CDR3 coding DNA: TGTGCCAGCAGTTTAAGGGGGAACACTGAAGCTTTCTTT. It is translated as CASSLRGNTEAFF.

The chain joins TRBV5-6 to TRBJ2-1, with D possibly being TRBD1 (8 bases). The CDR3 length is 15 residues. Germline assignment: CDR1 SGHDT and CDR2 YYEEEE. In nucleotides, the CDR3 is TGTGCATCACAGGGGGGGAGAAGCTCCTACAATGAGCAGTTCTTC. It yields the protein CASQGGRSSYNEQFF.

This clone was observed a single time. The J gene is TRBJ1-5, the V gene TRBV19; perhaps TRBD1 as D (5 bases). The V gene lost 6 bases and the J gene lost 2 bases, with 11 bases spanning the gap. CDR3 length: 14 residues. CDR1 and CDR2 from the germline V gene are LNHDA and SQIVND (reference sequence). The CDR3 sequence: CASRRQNGNQPQHF. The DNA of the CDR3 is TGTGCCAGTAGACGACAGAACGGCAATCAGCCCCAGCATTTT.

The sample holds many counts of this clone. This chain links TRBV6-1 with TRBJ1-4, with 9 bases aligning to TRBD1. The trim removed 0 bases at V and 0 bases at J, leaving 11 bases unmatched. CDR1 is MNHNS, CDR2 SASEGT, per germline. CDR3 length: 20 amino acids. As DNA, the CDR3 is TGTGCCAGCAGTGAAGCCTTTCCGGACAGGGGTTGGGCAACTAATGAAAAACTGTTTTTT. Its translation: CASSEAFPDRGWATNEKLFF.

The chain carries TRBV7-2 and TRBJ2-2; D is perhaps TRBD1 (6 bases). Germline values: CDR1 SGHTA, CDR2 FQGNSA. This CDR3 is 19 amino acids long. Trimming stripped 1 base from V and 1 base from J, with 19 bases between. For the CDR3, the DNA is TGTGCCAGCAGCTTAGTACCGGGGCGTCCGGGACAGAACACCGGGGAGCTGTTTTTT. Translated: CASSLVPGRPGQNTGELFF.

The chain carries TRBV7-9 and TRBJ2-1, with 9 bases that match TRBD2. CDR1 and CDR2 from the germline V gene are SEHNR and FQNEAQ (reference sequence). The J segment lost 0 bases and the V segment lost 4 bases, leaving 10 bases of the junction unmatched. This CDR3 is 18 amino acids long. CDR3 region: CASSSNRLAVLSYNEQFF. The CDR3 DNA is TGTGCCAGCAGCTCAAACAGACTAGCGGTCCTCTCCTACAATGAGCAGTTCTTC.

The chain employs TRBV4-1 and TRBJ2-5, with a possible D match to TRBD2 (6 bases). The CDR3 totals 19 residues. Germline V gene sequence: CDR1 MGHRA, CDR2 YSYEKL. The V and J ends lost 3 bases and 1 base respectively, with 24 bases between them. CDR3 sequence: CASSHYHGAHRETQETQYF. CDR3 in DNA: TGCGCCAGCAGCCATTACCACGGGGCCCACCGGGAGACCCAAGAGACCCAGTACTTC.

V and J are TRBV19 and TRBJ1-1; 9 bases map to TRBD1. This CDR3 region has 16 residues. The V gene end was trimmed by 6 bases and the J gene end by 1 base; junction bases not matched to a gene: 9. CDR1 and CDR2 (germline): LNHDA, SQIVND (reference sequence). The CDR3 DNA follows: TGTGCCAGTAGCCCAGACAGGGGGTGGGCGAACACTGAAGCTTTCTTT. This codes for CASSPDRGWANTEAFF.

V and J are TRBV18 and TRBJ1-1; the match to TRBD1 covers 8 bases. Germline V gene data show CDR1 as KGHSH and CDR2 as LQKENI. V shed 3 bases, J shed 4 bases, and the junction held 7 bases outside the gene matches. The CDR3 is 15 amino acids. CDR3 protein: CASSPQGAIGTEAFF. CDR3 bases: TGTGCCAGCTCACCTCAGGGGGCCATCGGCACTGAAGCTTTCTTT.

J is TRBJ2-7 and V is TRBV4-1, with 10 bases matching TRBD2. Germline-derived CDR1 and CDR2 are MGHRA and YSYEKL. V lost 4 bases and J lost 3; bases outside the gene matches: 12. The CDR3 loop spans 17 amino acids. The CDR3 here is CASSPTPGTSVDYEQYV. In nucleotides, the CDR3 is TGCGCCAGCAGCCCTACCCCCGGGACTAGCGTGGACTACGAGCAGTACGTC.

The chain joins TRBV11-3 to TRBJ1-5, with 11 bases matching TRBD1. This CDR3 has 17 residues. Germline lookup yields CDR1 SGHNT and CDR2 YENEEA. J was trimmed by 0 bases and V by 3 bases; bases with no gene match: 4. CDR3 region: CASSFGQGAISNQPQHF. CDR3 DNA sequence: TGTGCCAGCAGCTTCGGACAGGGGGCCATTAGCAATCAGCCCCAGCATTTT.

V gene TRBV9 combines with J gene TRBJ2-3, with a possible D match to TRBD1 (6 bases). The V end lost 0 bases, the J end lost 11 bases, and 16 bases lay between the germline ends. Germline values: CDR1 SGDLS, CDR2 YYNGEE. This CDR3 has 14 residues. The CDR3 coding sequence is TGTGCCAGCAGCGTAGACGGCCCGCTAGGGGGGCAGTATTTT. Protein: CASSVDGPLGGQYF.

The CDR3 nucleotides are TGCGCCAGCAGCCAAGCCGCGAGGACTAGCGGGAGGACAGATACGCAGTATTTT. Protein product: CASSQAARTSGRTDTQYF. The chain employs TRBV4-1 and TRBJ2-3; 14 nucleotides match TRBD2. J was trimmed by 3 bases and V by 1 base; bases with no gene match: 6. The CDR3 consists of 18 residues. From germline, CDR1 is MGHRA and CDR2 YSYEKL.

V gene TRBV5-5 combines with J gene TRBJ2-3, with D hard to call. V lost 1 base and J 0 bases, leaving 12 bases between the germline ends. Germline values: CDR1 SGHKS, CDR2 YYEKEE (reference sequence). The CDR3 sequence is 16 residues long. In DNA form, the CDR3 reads TGTGCCAGCAGCTTGCGTGGCGGCGGAAGCACAGATACGCAGTATTTT. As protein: CASSLRGGGSTDTQYF.

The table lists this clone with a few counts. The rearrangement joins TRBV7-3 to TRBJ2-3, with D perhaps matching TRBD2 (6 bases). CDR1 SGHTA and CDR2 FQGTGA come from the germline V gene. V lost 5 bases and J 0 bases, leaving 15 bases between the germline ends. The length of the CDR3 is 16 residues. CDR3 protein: CASSHRSGSSTDTQYF. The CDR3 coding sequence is TGTGCCAGCAGCCACCGTAGCGGTTCTAGCACAGATACGCAGTATTTT. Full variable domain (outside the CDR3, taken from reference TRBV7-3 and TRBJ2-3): GAGVSQTPSNKVTEKGKYVELRCDPISGHTALYWYRQSLGQGPEFLIYFQGTGAADDSGLPNDRFFAVRPEGSVSTLKIQRTERGDSAVYLCASSHRSGSSTDTQYFGPGTRLTVL.

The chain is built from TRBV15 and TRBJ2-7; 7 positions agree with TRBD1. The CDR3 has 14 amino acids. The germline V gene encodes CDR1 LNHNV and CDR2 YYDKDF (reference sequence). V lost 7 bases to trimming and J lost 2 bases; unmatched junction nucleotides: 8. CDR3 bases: TGTGCCACCAAAGATTCCGGGACAGCCTACGAGCAGTACTTC. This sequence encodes CATKDSGTAYEQYF. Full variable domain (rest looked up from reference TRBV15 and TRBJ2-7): DAMVIQNPRYQVTQFGKPVTLSCSQTLNHNVMYWYQQKSSQAPKLLFHYYDKDFNNEADTPDNFQSRRPNTSFCFLDIRSPGLGDTAMYLCATKDSGTAYEQYFGPGTRLTVT.

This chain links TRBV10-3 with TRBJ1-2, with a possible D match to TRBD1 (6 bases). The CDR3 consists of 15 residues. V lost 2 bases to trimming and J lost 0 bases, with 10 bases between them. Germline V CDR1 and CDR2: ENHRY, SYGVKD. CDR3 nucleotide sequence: TGTGCCATCAGTGAGCCAGGGGTAACTAACTATGGCTACACCTTC. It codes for CAISEPGVTNYGYTF.

The CDR3: CASSPDRDYGYTF. DNA for the CDR3: TGTGCCAGCAGTCCCGACAGGGACTATGGCTACACCTTC. The chain joins TRBV6-5 to TRBJ1-2; 7 bases are a match to TRBD1. The CDR3 covers 13 residues. Germline V gives CDR1 MNHEY, CDR2 SVGAGI. V shed 5 bases and J 3 bases; nucleotides not matched to a gene: 3.

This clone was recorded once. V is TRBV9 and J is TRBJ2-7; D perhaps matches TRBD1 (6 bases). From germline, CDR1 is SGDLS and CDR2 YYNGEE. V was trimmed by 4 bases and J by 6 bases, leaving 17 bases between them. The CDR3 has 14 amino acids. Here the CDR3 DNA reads TGTGCCAGCAGCCAAGCCACTCAGGGGACCGAGCAGTACTTC. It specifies CASSQATQGTEQYF.

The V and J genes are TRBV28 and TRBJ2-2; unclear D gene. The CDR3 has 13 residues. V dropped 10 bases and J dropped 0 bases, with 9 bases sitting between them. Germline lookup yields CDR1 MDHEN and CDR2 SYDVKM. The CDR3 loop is CATLTANTGELFF. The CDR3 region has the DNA TGTGCCACCCTAACGGCGAACACCGGGGAGCTGTTTTTT.

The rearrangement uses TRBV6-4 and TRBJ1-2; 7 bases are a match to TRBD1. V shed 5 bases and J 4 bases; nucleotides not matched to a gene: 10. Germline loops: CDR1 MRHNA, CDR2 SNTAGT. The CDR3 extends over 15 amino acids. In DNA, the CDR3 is TGTGCCAGCAGTCCAAACAGGGGAGGAGGCTATGGCTACACCTTC. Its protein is CASSPNRGGGYGYTF.

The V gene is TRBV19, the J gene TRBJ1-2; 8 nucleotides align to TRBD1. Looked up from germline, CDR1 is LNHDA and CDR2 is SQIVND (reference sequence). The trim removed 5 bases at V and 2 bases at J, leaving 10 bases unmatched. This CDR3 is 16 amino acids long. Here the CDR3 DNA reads TGTGCCAGTAGTCTCACACCGGGACAGGAAAACTATGGCTACACCTTC. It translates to CASSLTPGQENYGYTF.

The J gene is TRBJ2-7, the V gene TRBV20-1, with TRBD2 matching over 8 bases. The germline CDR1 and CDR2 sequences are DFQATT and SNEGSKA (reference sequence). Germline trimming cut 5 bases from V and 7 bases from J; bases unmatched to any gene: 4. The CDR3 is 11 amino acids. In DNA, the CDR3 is TGCAGTGCTTGGACTAGCCGGGAGCAGTACTTC. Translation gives CSAWTSREQYF.

The CDR3 region has the DNA TGTGCCAGCAGCTCAACTAGCGGGAACCACGAGCAGTACTTC. Amino acids: CASSSTSGNHEQYF. The genes are TRBV7-2 and TRBJ2-7, with 10 bases that match TRBD2. V lost 4 bases to trimming and J lost 5 bases; unmatched junction nucleotides: 5. The CDR3 spans 14 residues. Germline V CDR1 and CDR2: SGHTA, FQGNSA.

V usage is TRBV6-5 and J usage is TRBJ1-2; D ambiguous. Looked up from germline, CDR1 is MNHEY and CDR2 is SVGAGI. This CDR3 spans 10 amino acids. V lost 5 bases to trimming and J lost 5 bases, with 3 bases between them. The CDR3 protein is CASSTYGYTF. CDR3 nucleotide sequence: TGTGCCAGCAGTACATATGGCTACACCTTC.

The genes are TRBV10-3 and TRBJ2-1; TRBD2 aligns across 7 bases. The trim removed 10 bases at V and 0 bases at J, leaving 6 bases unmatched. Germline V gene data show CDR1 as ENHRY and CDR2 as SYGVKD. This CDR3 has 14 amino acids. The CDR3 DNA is TGTGCCACTACAGCGGGAACCTCCTACAATGAGCAGTTCTTC. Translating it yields CATTAGTSYNEQFF.

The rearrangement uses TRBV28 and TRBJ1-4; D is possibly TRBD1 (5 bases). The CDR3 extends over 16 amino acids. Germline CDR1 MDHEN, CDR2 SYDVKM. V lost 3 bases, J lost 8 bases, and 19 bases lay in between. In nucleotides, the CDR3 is TGTGCCAGCAGTTTGAACTATGGTGGACATGGGGAAAAACTGTTTTTT. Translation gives CASSLNYGGHGEKLFF. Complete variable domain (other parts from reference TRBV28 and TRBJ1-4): DVKVTQSSRYLVKRTGEKVFLECVQDMDHENMFWYRQDPGLGLRLIYFSYDVKMKEKGDIPEGYSVSREKKERFSLILESASTNQTSMYLCASSLNYGGHGEKLFFGSGTQLSVL.

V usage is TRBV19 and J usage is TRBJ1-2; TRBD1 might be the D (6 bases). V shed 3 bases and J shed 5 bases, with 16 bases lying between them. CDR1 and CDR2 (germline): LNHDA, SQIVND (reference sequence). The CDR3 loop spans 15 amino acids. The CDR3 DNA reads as TGTGCCAGTAGTATTGGTTTGGCAGGGGATTATGGCTACACCTTC. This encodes CASSIGLAGDYGYTF.

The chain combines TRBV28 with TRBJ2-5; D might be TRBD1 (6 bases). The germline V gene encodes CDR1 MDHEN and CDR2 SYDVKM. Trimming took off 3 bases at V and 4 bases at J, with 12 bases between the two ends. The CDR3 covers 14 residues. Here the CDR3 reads CASSFRAGVETQYF. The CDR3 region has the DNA TGTGCCAGCAGTTTTAGGGCAGGGGTAGAGACCCAGTACTTC.